This TCR beta chain was identified during a study of blood T cells in healthy people across ages. V lost 0 bases and J 7 bases, leaving 7 bases between the germline ends. The CDR3 extends over 14 amino acids. Per the germline V gene, CDR1 is MGHRA and CDR2 is YSYEKL. Study findings and constraints: Estimates drawn from one million T cells were deemed to understate diversity. Naive and antigen-experienced cells could not be conclusively compared, given unsorted PBMCs. Comparison with aged donors showed that long-lived donors had more naive CD4+ cells and higher diversity.

Points on this clonotype: Its antigen is unidentified.

A second roughly 7 to 11 cycle PCR used barcoded and J-beta primers. Via MiXCR, TCRdb re-called the 5' RACE reads, giving one row per CDR3 protein. The sample has around 850,000 distinct CDR3 sequences; 35% to 40% are singletons. The rearrangement joins TRBV4-1 to TRBJ1-6, with no clear D. The clonotype was recovered from a man between 18 and 29 years old in good health. The sequenced sample consisted of blood. CDR3 sequence: CASSQDQDNSPLHF. As DNA, the CDR3 is TGCGCCAGCAGCCAAGACCAGGACAATTCACCCCTCCACTTT.